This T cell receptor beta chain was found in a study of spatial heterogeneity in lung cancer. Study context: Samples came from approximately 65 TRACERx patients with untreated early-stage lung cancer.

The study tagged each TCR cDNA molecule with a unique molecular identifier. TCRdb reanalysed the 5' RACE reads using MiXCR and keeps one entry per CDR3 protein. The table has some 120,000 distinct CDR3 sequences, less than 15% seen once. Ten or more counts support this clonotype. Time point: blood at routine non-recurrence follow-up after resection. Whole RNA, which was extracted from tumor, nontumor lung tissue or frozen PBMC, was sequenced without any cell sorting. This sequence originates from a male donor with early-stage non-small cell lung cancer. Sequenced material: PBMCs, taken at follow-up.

This CDR3 is CASSHGDRRSYEQYF. CDR3 DNA: TGTGCCAGCAGCCATGGAGACAGGAGGTCCTACGAGCAGTACTTC. The chain employs TRBV9 and TRBJ2-7; perhaps TRBD1 as D (6 bases). Looked up from germline, CDR1 is SGDLS and CDR2 is YYNGEE. Trimming removed 4 bases at V and 1 base at J, with 15 bases between. CDR3 length: 15 residues.